This T cell receptor beta chain was sequenced in a study of cytotoxic CD8 clonotypes in ibrutinib-treated CLL. Findings and caveats of the study: Sustained-remission patients were sampled at one set of times and progressing patients at different ones. Clonotypes that were public were uncommon, and they contracted or stayed stable on treatment. While tracking circulating CD8+ T-cell counts, baseline clonality exceeded that of age-matched healthy donors.

This clone was detected only a few times. Its antigen is currently unknown. The germline gives CDR1 WSHSY, CDR2 SAAADI. This CDR3 spans 10 amino acids. Trimming took off 6 bases at V and 7 bases at J, with 7 bases between the two ends. Here immunoSEQ multiplex PCR was the method, and the copy in TCRdb shows in-frame clones only, minus some. This table has about 50,000 clones, more than 70% appearing once. The sample was PBMCs, taken after 12 months of ibrutinib treatment. This TCR came from a human donor with chronic lymphocytic leukemia. This sequence joins TRBV10-2 and TRBJ2-7; weak D call: TRBD1 (5 bases). The CDR3 here is CASRDSEQYF. DNA for the CDR3: TGCGCCAGCAGAGACAGTGAGCAGTACTTC.